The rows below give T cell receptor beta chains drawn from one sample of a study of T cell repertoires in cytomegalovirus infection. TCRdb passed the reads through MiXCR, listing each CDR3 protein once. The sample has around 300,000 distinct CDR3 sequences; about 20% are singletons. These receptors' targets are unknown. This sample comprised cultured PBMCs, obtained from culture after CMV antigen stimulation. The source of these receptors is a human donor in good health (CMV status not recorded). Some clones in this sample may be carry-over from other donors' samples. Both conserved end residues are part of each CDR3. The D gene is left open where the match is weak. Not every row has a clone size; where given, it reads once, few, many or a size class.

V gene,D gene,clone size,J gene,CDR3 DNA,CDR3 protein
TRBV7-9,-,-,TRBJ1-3,TGTGCCAGCAGCGGCAGGTCTGGAAACACCATATATTTT,CASSGRSGNTIYF
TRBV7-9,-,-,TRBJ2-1,TGTGCCAGCAGCTTAGGTTCACGTTACAATGAGCAGTTCTTC,CASSLGSRYNEQFF
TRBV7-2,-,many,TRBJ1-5,TGTGCCAGCAGCCAAGGAGGGAATCAGCCCCAGCATTTT,CASSQGGNQPQHF
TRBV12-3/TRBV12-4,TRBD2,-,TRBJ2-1,TGTGCCAGCAGTTTCCAAGGGGACTACCCGTACAATGAGCAGTTCTTC,CASSFQGDYPYNEQFF
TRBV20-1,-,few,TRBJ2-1,TGCAGTGCTAGGTTCTCCGGGTTAGTCGACAATGAGCAGTTCTTC,CSARFSGLVDNEQFF
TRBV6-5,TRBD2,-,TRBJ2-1,TGTGCCAGCAGTTACCAGCCGGGAGGGGGAAATGAGCAGTTCTTC,CASSYQPGGGNEQFF
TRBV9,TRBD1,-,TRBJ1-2,TGTGCCAGCAGCGCTCCTACCGGGACAGACTATGGCTACACCTTC,CASSAPTGTDYGYTF
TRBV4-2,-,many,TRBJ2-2,TGTGCCAGCAGCCAAAACGCGGGGTCGACCACCGGGGAGCTGTTTTTT,CASSQNAGSTTGELFF
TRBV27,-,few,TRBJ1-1,TGTGCCAGCAGTCCCCCAAGGGGGAAGGGGTCGAACACTGAAGCTTTCTTT,CASSPPRGKGSNTEAFF
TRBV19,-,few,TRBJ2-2,TGTGCCAGTAGTATAGCCTTAAGCAGGGGCCTTTACACCGGGGAGCTGTTTTTT,CASSIALSRGLYTGELFF
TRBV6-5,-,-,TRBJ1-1,TGTGCCTGTTCGGGACAGAACACTGAAGCTTTCTTT,CACSGQNTEAFF
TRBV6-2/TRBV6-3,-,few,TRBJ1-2,TGTGCCAGCACCAACTCCCGGGGAACTAACTATGGCTACACCTTC,CASTNSRGTNYGYTF
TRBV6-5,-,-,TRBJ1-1,TGTGCCAGCTTTAGGGGGACCATGAACACTGAAGCTTTCTTT,CASFRGTMNTEAFF
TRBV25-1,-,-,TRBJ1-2,TGTGCCAGCAGTGAATTGGGCTATGGCTACACCTTC,CASSELGYGYTF
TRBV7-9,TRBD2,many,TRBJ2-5,TGTGCCAGCAGCTTAGCTAGGACTAGCGGAGGCGCAAAGACCCAGTACTTC,CASSLARTSGGAKTQYF
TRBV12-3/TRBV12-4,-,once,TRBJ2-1,TGTGCCAGCACCTCCAATGAGCAGTTCTTC,CASTSNEQFF
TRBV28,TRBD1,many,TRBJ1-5,TGTGCCAGCAGCCAGGGGGCCTTTGGGCATTTT,CASSQGAFGHF
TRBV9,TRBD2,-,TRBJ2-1,TGTGCCAGCAGCGTAGGGAGTAGCGGGAGGGCAGGGGAGCAGTTCTTC,CASSVGSSGRAGEQFF
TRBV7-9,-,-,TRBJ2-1,TGTGCCAGCAGCCCAACGAGGGTTTATGAGCAGTTCTTC,CASSPTRVYEQFF
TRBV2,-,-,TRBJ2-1,TGTGCCAGCACCAGGGTCTTCAATGAGCAGTTCTTC,CASTRVFNEQFF
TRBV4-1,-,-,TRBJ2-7,TGCGCCAGCAGCCTTGAAGGACTTCAATCCTACGAGCAGTACTTC,CASSLEGLQSYEQYF
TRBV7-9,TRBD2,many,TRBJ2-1,TGTGCCAGCTTGACTAGCGGGACCTTCAATGAGCAGTTCTTC,CASLTSGTFNEQFF
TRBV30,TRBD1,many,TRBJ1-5,TGTGCCTGGAGTGGCGGGACAGGGAACCATCAGCCCCAGCATTTT,CAWSGGTGNHQPQHF
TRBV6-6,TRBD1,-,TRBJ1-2,TGTGCCAGCAGTTACTCCTCAGGGGGTCTTAACTATGGCTACACCTTC,CASSYSSGGLNYGYTF
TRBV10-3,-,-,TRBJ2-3,TGTGCCATAAGGGGTGGACTGTCTAGCACAGATACGCAGTATTTT,CAIRGGLSSTDTQYF
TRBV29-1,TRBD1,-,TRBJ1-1,TGCAGCGTAACAGACAGGGCAAGAGCTGAAGCTTTCTTT,CSVTDRARAEAFF
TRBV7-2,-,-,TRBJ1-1,TGTGCCAGCAGCCGGGTTCGGGTCGACACTGAAGCTTTCTTT,CASSRVRVDTEAFF
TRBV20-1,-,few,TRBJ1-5,TGCAGTGCTAGAGATCCTCGGGGCGGTCAGCCCCAGCATTTT,CSARDPRGGQPQHF
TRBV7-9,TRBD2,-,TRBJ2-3,TGTGCCAGCAGCCCAAGGGGACTAGCGGGAGTCGGAGATACGCAGTATTTT,CASSPRGLAGVGDTQYF
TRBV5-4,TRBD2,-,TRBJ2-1,TGTGCCAGCAGCTTGGGCGGACTAGCGGGAACCAATGAGCAGATCTTC,CASSLGGLAGTNEQIF
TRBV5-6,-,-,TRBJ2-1,TGTGCCAGCAGCTTGGTGGGGCTTACCCCCTACAATGAGCAGTTCTTC,CASSLVGLTPYNEQFF
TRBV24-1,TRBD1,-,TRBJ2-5,TGTGCCACCAGTGACGCGACAGGGTCGGACCAAGAGACCCAGTACTTC,CATSDATGSDQETQYF
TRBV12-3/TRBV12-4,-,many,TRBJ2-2,TGTGCCAGCAGCTTCGGGGGAACCGGGGAGCTGTTTTTT,CASSFGGTGELFF
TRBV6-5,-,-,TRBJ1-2,TGTGCCAGCAGTTACGGCCGGGCGGACTATGGCTACACCTTC,CASSYGRADYGYTF
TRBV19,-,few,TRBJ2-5,TGTGCCAGTAGTCCGCCCGGGCCCCCGAAAGAGACCCAGTACTTC,CASSPPGPPKETQYF
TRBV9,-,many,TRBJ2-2,TGTGCCAGCAGCGTAGAGGCTGTCTCCTACACCGGGGAGCTGTTTTTT,CASSVEAVSYTGELFF
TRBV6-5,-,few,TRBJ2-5,TGTGCCAGCAGTCTGGACACTGAAGAGACCCAGTACTTC,CASSLDTEETQYF
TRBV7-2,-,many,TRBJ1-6,TGTGCCAGCAGTCGCGACTGGGGGAATTCACCCCTCCACTTT,CASSRDWGNSPLHF
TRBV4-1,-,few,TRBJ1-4,TGCGCCAGCAGCCAAGTACCGACGGAGGATGAAAAACTGTTTTTT,CASSQVPTEDEKLFF
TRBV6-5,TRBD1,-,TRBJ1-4,TGTGCCAGCAGCTGGGGACAGGGGGTGGCAACTAATGAAAAACTGTTTTTT,CASSWGQGVATNEKLFF
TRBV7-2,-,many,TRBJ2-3,TGTGCCAGCAGCTTAGCGGAGCGGGATACGCAGTATTTT,CASSLAERDTQYF
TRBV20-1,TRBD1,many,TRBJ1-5,TGCAGTGCTATGGACAGGTTAGGCAATCAGCCCCAGCATTTT,CSAMDRLGNQPQHF
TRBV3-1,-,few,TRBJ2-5,TGTGCCAGCAGCCAAGGGAGCGGCCAAGAGACCCAGTACTTC,CASSQGSGQETQYF
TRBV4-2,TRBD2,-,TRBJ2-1,TGTGCCAGCAGCCAAACTAGCGGGAGGGCGGCTGAGCAGTTCTTC,CASSQTSGRAAEQFF
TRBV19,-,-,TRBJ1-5,TGTGCCAGTCGCTCCCTTGGGGCAAGCAGCAATCAGCCCCAGCATTTT,CASRSLGASSNQPQHF
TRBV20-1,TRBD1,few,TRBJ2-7,TGCAGTCAGCCCACCGGGACAGGGCACGAGCAGTACTTC,CSQPTGTGHEQYF
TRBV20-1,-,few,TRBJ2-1,TGCAGTGCTAGAGCCCTCGATCTGGTGTCCAATGAGCAGTTCTTC,CSARALDLVSNEQFF
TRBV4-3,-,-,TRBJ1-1,TGCGCCAGCAGCCAAGATGTGGGGACGTTGAACACTGAAGCTTTCTTT,CASSQDVGTLNTEAFF
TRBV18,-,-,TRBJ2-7,TGTGCCAGCTCACCAGGCCGGCAGGGGACCCACGAGCAGTACTTC,CASSPGRQGTHEQYF
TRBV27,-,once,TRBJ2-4,TGTGCCAGCAGTTCTAGGGGGACGGTAAACATTCAGTACTTC,CASSSRGTVNIQYF
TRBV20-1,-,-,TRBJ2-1,TGCAGTGCTAGGGCACGCGGACTATCTGGGGCCTACAATGAGCAGTTCTTC,CSARARGLSGAYNEQFF
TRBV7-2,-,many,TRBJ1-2,TGTGCCAGCAGCTCGAGAGAAGGGCAAGGCTACACCTTC,CASSSREGQGYTF
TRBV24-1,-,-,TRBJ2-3,TGTGCCACCAGTGAACGGTCCCCCACAGATACGCAGTATTTT,CATSERSPTDTQYF
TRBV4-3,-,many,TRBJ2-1,TGCGCCAGCAGCCAAGAAACCGGGACTCCAAATGAGCAGTTCTTC,CASSQETGTPNEQFF
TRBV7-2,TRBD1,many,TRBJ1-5,TGTGCCAGCAGCCCCGGACAGGGGACGGGGCCCCAGCATTTT,CASSPGQGTGPQHF